This entry lists 30 T cell receptor beta chains sequenced from one sample in a study of T cells after yellow fever vaccination. TCRdb reprocessed the 5' RACE reads with MiXCR, giving one entry per CDR3 protein. The profile shows 70,000 to 80,000 distinct CDR3 sequences, more than 5.5% of them singletons. Sequences were derived from CD8+ T cells sorted from PBMCs, sampled 10 to 11 days after the first yellow fever vaccination. The source of these receptors is a man aged 18 to 29 who received the YFV17D yellow fever vaccine.

Many counts were recorded for this clonotype. This chain uses TRBV7-2 with TRBJ2-1, with D unresolved. This CDR3 is built from 16 residues. Germline loops: CDR1 SGHTA, CDR2 FQGNSA. V lost 11 bases and J 0 bases, leaving 20 bases between the germline ends. CDR3 in DNA: TGTGCCTCCGGTACCTTGGGCCTGAGCTCCTACAATGAGCAGTTCTTC. Translation: CASGTLGLSSYNEQFF.

V is TRBV5-4 and J is TRBJ2-1, with TRBD1 as a possible D gene (6 bases). Germline-derived CDR1 and CDR2 are SGHNT and YYREEE (reference sequence). V was shortened by 3 bases and J by 0 bases, with 7 bases between the two germline ends. The CDR3 loop spans 14 amino acids. This chain's CDR3 is CASSSDSSYNEQFF. DNA for the CDR3: TGTGCCAGCAGCTCGGACAGCTCCTACAATGAGCAGTTCTTC.

This clonotype came up many times. The chain joins TRBV3-1 to TRBJ2-5; the D gene is possibly TRBD2 (5 bases). The CDR3 has 15 amino acids. CDR1 is LGHDT, CDR2 YNNKEL, per germline (reference sequence). V was clipped by 5 bases and J by 5 bases, with 18 bases between them. In DNA form, the CDR3 reads TGTGCCAGCAGCGAAGGGCAGCCCCGCGGGGAGACCCAGTACTTC. It yields the protein CASSEGQPRGETQYF.

Regarding this clonotype: Since a much larger clone is just one base distant, this may be a read error. The genes are TRBV6-6 and TRBJ2-7, with no clear D. In germline, CDR1 is MNHNY, CDR2 SVGAGI (reference sequence). The CDR3 is 13 residues long. The CDR3 loop reads CASSYSVGYEQCV. DNA for the CDR3: TGTGCCAGCAGTTACTCAGTCGGGTACGAGCAGTGCGTC.

This clonotype has a handful of counts. The genes are TRBV3-1 and TRBJ2-5; D not certain. V was shortened by 0 bases and J by 5 bases, with 16 bases between the two germline ends. From germline, CDR1 is LGHDT and CDR2 YNNKEL (reference sequence). This CDR3 comprises 16 residues. For the CDR3, the DNA is TGTGCCAGCAGCCAAGAAGGCGGCAGTAGATGGGAGACCCAGTACTTC. It is translated as CASSQEGGSRWETQYF.

The J gene is TRBJ1-6, the V gene TRBV12-3 or TRBV12-4; D gene unclear. This CDR3 is built from 14 residues. The V end was cut by 2 bases, the J end by 6 bases, with 8 bases between. CDR3 in amino acids: CASSLNSPNSPLHF. The CDR3 coding sequence is TGTGCCAGCAGTTTAAACAGTCCTAATTCACCCCTCCACTTT.

This clonotype appeared many times. This chain links TRBV28 with TRBJ2-5; maybe TRBD2 (5 bases). CDR3 length: 14 residues. CDR1 and CDR2 (germline): MDHEN, SYDVKM. The germline V and J ends were trimmed by 7 bases and 2 bases, with 14 bases remaining between them. The CDR3, as DNA: TGTGCCAGCATCTCCCGACGGGGACAAGAGACCCAGTACTTC. Translating gives CASISRRGQETQYF.

The chain uses TRBV9 and TRBJ2-5; 8 positions agree with TRBD1. J gave up 4 bases and V 1 base, and 3 bases lay outside the gene matches. The CDR3 contains 14 residues. Germline CDR1 reads SGDLS; CDR2 reads YYNGEE. CDR3 loop: CASSVWGTGETQYF. The CDR3 DNA reads as TGTGCCAGCAGCGTATGGGGGACAGGAGAGACCCAGTACTTC.

This clonotype was seen ten or more times. This chain uses TRBV20-1 with TRBJ2-7, with 11 bases aligning to TRBD1. The CDR3 contains 14 residues. The trim removed 6 bases at V and 0 bases at J, leaving 4 bases unmatched. Germline assignment: CDR1 DFQATT and CDR2 SNEGSKA (reference sequence). CDR3 protein: CSASGQGVSYEQYF. CDR3 nucleotides: TGCAGTGCGTCGGGACAGGGGGTCTCCTACGAGCAGTACTTC.

This clonotype was seen only a few times. The gene calls are TRBV20-1 and TRBJ2-5, with 9 bases identical to TRBD1. Germline V CDR1 and CDR2: DFQATT, SNEGSKA (reference sequence). The CDR3 extends over 14 amino acids. Trimming took 3 bases from V and 2 from J; bases not matched to a gene: 4. As DNA, the CDR3 is TGCAGTGCTAGCGCGGGACAGGGTCAAGAGACCCAGTACTTC. This encodes CSASAGQGQETQYF.

Many counts were recorded for this clonotype. The rearrangement links TRBV6-2 or TRBV6-3 to TRBJ1-1; no firm D call. Trimming removed 5 bases at V and 0 bases at J, with 7 bases between. The CDR3 has 13 amino acids. The germline gives CDR1 MNHEY, CDR2 SVGEGT. CDR3 residues: CASSINMNTEAFF. The CDR3, as DNA: TGTGCCAGCAGTATAAACATGAACACTGAAGCTTTCTTT.

This clonotype has at least ten counts. The rearrangement uses TRBV7-6 and TRBJ2-1; D possibly corresponds to TRBD2 (6 bases). CDR3 size: 13 residues. V lost 4 bases, J lost 3 bases, and 7 bases lay in between. The germline CDR1 and CDR2 sequences are SGHVS and FNYEAQ. The CDR3 loop is CASSYSGYNEQFF. Here the CDR3 DNA reads TGTGCCAGCAGCTATAGCGGCTACAATGAGCAGTTCTTC.

In this sample, this clonotype turned up many times. CDR3 sequence: CASSLEGTPLPRELFF. DNA for the CDR3: TGTGCCAGCAGCTTAGAAGGGACTCCTCTACCCCGGGAGCTGTTTTTT. This sequence joins TRBV7-6 and TRBJ2-2; a weak D match, TRBD2 (6 bases). The CDR3 spans 16 residues. V lost 1 base, J lost 9 bases, and 18 bases lay in between. In germline, CDR1 is SGHVS, CDR2 FNYEAQ. The whole variable domain, filled in from reference TRBV7-6 and TRBJ2-2, reads GAGVSQSPRYKVTKRGQDVALRCDPISGHVSLYWYRQALGQGPEFLTYFNYEAQQDKSGLPNDRFSAERPEGSISTLTIQRTEQRDSAMYRCASSLEGTPLPRELFFGEGSRLTVL.

This clonotype was detected ten times or more. The chain employs TRBV28 and TRBJ2-4; TRBD1 aligns across 8 bases. V shed 4 bases and J 7 bases; nucleotides not matched to a gene: 6. The CDR3 length is 14 residues. Looked up from germline, CDR1 is MDHEN and CDR2 is SYDVKM. The CDR3 DNA follows: TGTGCCAGCAGTTACCCGACAGGGGTGAACATTCAGTACTTC. Its translation is CASSYPTGVNIQYF. Variable domain in full (rest from reference TRBV28 and TRBJ2-4): DVKVTQSSRYLVKRTGEKVFLECVQDMDHENMFWYRQDPGLGLRLIYFSYDVKMKEKGDIPEGYSVSREKKERFSLILESASTNQTSMYLCASSYPTGVNIQYFGAGTRLSVL.

This clonotype showed up many times. V and J are TRBV11-2 and TRBJ2-1; the D is unclear. This CDR3 has 12 residues. Germline V gives CDR1 SGHAT, CDR2 FQNNGV. V was trimmed by 3 bases and J by 8 bases, leaving 8 bases between them. The CDR3 DNA sequence: TGTGCCAGCAGCTTGGATAGCCATGAGCAGTTCTTC. Its protein product is CASSLDSHEQFF.

This clonotype was observed at least ten times. Here the CDR3 DNA reads TGTGCCAGCAGCGGGGTTGTAGACACAGATACGCAGTATTTT. Its protein is CASSGVVDTDTQYF. The gene calls are TRBV7-2 and TRBJ2-3; D is ambiguous. Germline V gives CDR1 SGHTA, CDR2 FQGNSA. The V end lost 5 bases, the J end lost 2 bases, and 11 bases lay between the germline ends. CDR3 size: 14 residues.

This clonotype was counted ten times or more. The V and J genes are TRBV20-1 and TRBJ2-7; 10 bases are a match to TRBD1. V shed 7 bases, J shed 3 bases, and the junction held 6 bases outside the gene matches. CDR3 size: 13 residues. Germline V gene sequence: CDR1 DFQATT, CDR2 SNEGSKA (reference sequence). The CDR3 spells CSVKDRGIYEQYV. For the CDR3, the DNA is TGCAGTGTAAAGGACAGGGGGATCTACGAGCAGTACGTC.

About this clonotype: A read error is possible here, since a much larger clone lies one base away. The genes are TRBV2 and TRBJ2-2; no definite D call. CDR3 length: 13 residues. Trimming left V 10 bases short and J 7 bases short, with 16 bases between. Per the germline V gene, CDR1 is SNHLY and CDR2 is FYNNEI. The DNA of the CDR3 is TGTGCCACAGAAATCGGTGGCGTCGGGGAGCTGTTTTTT. Its protein product is CATEIGGVGELFF.

In this sample, this clonotype turned up many times. The rearrangement links TRBV6-5 to TRBJ1-1; D is possibly TRBD1 (6 bases). Trimming stripped 2 bases from V and 6 bases from J, with 10 bases between. CDR3 size: 13 residues. CDR1 and CDR2 (germline): MNHEY, SVGAGI. Written as DNA, the CDR3 is TGTGCCAGCAGTTACCAGGGGTCGCCTGAAGCTTTCTTT. This translates into CASSYQGSPEAFF.

This clonotype was seen repeatedly, ten times or more. The V call is TRBV9, the J call TRBJ2-7; 8 bases map to TRBD1. Germline trimming cut 4 bases from V and 5 bases from J; bases unmatched to any gene: 5. Germline assignment: CDR1 SGDLS and CDR2 YYNGEE. The CDR3 is made up of 13 amino acids. The CDR3 here is CASSPNRGNEQYF. The CDR3 DNA reads TGTGCCAGCAGCCCTAACAGGGGGAACGAGCAGTACTTC. The complete variable domain, with remaining parts taken from reference TRBV9 and TRBJ2-7, reads DSGVTQTPKHLITATGQRVTLRCSPRSGDLSVYWYQQSLDQGLQFLIQYYNGEERAKGNILERFSAQQFPDLHSELNLSSLELGDSALYFCASSPNRGNEQYFGPGTRLTVT.

This clonotype came up many times. The V call is TRBV12-3 or TRBV12-4, the J call TRBJ1-2; perhaps TRBD1 as D (5 bases). The CDR3 totals 13 residues. Deletions cut 0 bases from V and 4 bases from J, with 6 bases between. The CDR3 reads CASSLAGPYGYTF. For the CDR3, the DNA is TGTGCCAGCAGTTTAGCGGGACCCTATGGCTACACCTTC.

This clonotype has at least ten counts. The CDR3, as DNA: TGCGCCAGCAGCCAATCCAGGGGTGGCTACACCTTC. Its translation: CASSQSRGGYTF. J is TRBJ1-2 and V is TRBV4-1, with D perhaps TRBD1 (6 bases). V was pared by 2 bases and J by 7 bases, with 8 bases between. The CDR3 runs to 12 residues. CDR1 MGHRA and CDR2 YSYEKL come from the germline V gene.

This clonotype has just a few counts. The chain has TRBV14 and TRBJ1-2; D might be TRBD1 (6 bases). The germline V gene encodes CDR1 SGHDN and CDR2 FVKESK. V lost 4 bases and J 8 bases, leaving 17 bases between the germline ends. The CDR3 spans 14 residues. CDR3 in DNA: TGTGCCAGCAGCCGAGGGGGGGCCAGGCCCGGCTACACCTTC. Its translation is CASSRGGARPGYTF. The entire variable domain, with the rest obtained from reference TRBV14 and TRBJ1-2, is as follows: EAGVTQFPSHSVIEKGQTVTLRCDPISGHDNLYWYRRVMGKEIKFLLHFVKESKQDESGMPNNRFLAERTGGTYSTLKVQPAELEDSGVYFCASSRGGARPGYTFGSGTRLTVV.

The table lists this clonotype with many counts. The chain is built from TRBV20-1 and TRBJ1-5; TRBD1 matches at 10 bases. V lost 6 bases, J lost 5 bases, and 4 bases stayed unmatched. Germline CDR1 and CDR2: DFQATT and SNEGSKA (reference sequence). The CDR3 loop spans 13 amino acids. CDR3 in DNA: TGCAGTGCCCTGACAGGGGGCGATCAGCCCCAGCATTTT. Amino acid sequence: CSALTGGDQPQHF.

This clonotype came up a few times. J is TRBJ2-7 and V is TRBV7-2, with TRBD2 matching 7 bases. The length of the CDR3 is 12 residues. Germline V CDR1 and CDR2: SGHTA, FQGNSA. With V trimmed by 6 bases and J by 6 bases, 5 bases remained unmatched. CDR3 bases: TGTGCCAGCAGTCGCGGGGGAGGCGAGCAGTACTTC. Its translation is CASSRGGGEQYF.

For this clonotype: This may be a read error, as it is one base from a much larger clone. This chain uses TRBV15 with TRBJ2-2; D unresolved. CDR3 size: 15 residues. The germline gives CDR1 LNHNV, CDR2 YYDKDF (reference sequence). V lost 2 bases and J lost 6, with 13 bases in between. Here the CDR3 DNA reads TGTGCCACCAGCAGACACGAAAGGGTTCCCGGGGAGCTGTTTTTT. Residues: CATSRHERVPGELFF.

This chain uses TRBV19 with TRBJ2-7; D is unresolved. The V end lost 5 bases, the J end lost 2 bases, and 16 bases lay between the germline ends. CDR1 is LNHDA, CDR2 SQIVND, per germline (reference sequence). The CDR3 covers 15 residues. The CDR3 loop reads CASSEAAAPTYEQYF. CDR3 bases: TGTGCCAGTAGTGAGGCAGCCGCCCCGACCTACGAGCAGTACTTC.

V usage is TRBV7-9 and J usage is TRBJ1-4; 7 bases align to TRBD1. V shed 5 bases, J shed 4 bases, and the junction held 4 bases outside the gene matches. This CDR3 comprises 14 residues. Germline-derived CDR1 and CDR2 are SEHNR and FQNEAQ (reference sequence). The CDR3 spells CASSQGQHNEKLFF. The CDR3 region has the DNA TGTGCCAGCAGCCAGGGACAGCATAATGAAAAACTGTTTTTT.

This clonotype was observed at least ten times. The chain couples TRBV21-1 to TRBJ2-7; TRBD1, the D gene given by the table, was not confirmed from the DNA. TRBV21-1 is described as a pseudogene. The CDR3 covers 12 residues. Here the CDR3 DNA reads TGTGCCAGCCGGGCGCAGGGGTACGAGCAGTACGTC. Translating it yields CASRAQGYEQYV.

This clonotype was observed at least ten times. The chain joins TRBV4-3 to TRBJ1-2; D remains ambiguous. Germline values: CDR1 LGHNA, CDR2 YSLEER. The CDR3 runs to 14 residues. The V end was cut by 1 base, the J end by 4 bases, with 10 bases between. The CDR3 nucleotides are TGCGCCAGCAGCCAAGTCCGGGGAACCTATGGCTACACCTTC. This encodes CASSQVRGTYGYTF.